The entry below gives a single TCR beta chain sequence along with its context. What it binds is unknown. The CDR3 extends over 14 amino acids. Germline values: CDR1 MDHEN, CDR2 SYDVKM. V was trimmed by 2 bases and J by 2 bases, leaving 6 bases between them. The sample is drawn from a study of vaccination and CD4 T cells after COVID-19. The overall study: Taking of post-vaccine samples occurred a median about 72 days after dose two (range 14 to 241).

The treatment: approximately 9-day PBMC culture with coronavirus spike peptide pools or control peptides (ViraFEST assay). The assay that was used to sequence DNA from cultured CD4+ T cells was the Oncomine TCR Beta short-read assay. From the PCR reads, TCRdb called clonotypes with MiXCR, one entry per CDR3 protein. The sample holds about 19,000 distinct CDR3 sequences, approximately 52% seen once. The source of this sequence is a human donor who had recovered from COVID-19. Sequencing was performed on CD4+ T cells from blood, cultured in vitro, taken after SARS-CoV-2 vaccination. The rearrangement joins TRBV28 to TRBJ1-4, with D maybe TRBD1 (5 bases). The CDR3 region has the DNA TGTGCCAGCAGTTTACGGGGGACTAATGAAAAACTGTTTTTT. Its translation: CASSLRGTNEKLFF.